This paragraph covers one TCR beta chain sequence. The clone's antigen remains unknown. Base quality data are lacking; no much larger clone is found one base away. The CDR3 regions of human TCRbeta chains were subjected to immunosequencing. For the original study's pipeline: Repertoire TCRs were matched against a reference library of SARS-CoV-2-specific TCRs generated with the MIRA antigen-specificity platform. Breadth meant the fraction of unique TCRs that were SARS-CoV-2-associated, whereas depth meant the fraction of total T cells that were SARS-CoV-2-associated. Each spike-specific TCR was assigned to its reactive spike region and to a CD4 or CD8 class using the MIRA data. Log10-transformed breadth and depth values were compared by one-way ANOVA with Sidak's multiple comparisons tests. The clones in this table, taken by TCRdb from immuneACCESS, are in-frame only. Not every clone is retained; where verified, under half of the shortfall comes from an unresolved V gene, and the cause of the rest is unknown. The V and J calls and clone size are taken from that table; D and trimming were inferred from the DNA. For this sample there are tens of thousands of clones; more than 60% appear just once. More than 20% of the sample goes to the ten largest clones.

The data belong to a study of T cell responses to AZD1222 COVID-19 vaccine (dated by TCRdb to about 2021). Concerning the study at large: A total of around 240 trial participants underwent TCR sequencing, of whom around 210 had received two doses of AZD1222 and 26 had received two doses of the MenACWY control vaccine. Enrollment into the trials was organized by age into subgroups of 18-55, 56-69 and 70-plus years, and those subgroups contained roughly 140, 27 and 60 TCR-sequenced participants, respectively.

The CDR3 numbers 14 residues from cysteine through phenylalanine. CDR3 DNA is the only sequence kept; it has 42 bases, read in frame from the first base. The germline ends are 16 bases apart after V is trimmed by 3 bases and J by 7 bases. The germline V gene (reference sequence) sets CDR1 to SGHKS and CDR2 to YYEKEE. Study-wide findings and limitations: Most participants were white British and females outnumbered males, and the authors suggested that clonal diversity may have been underestimated. Reportedly, close to half of the unique spike-specific TCRs recognized epitopes lying outside the regions that are mutated in the B.1.351 and B.1.1.7 variants. Conclusions about previously exposed vaccinees are limited, since just a handful of AZD1222 recipients were seropositive for SARS-CoV-2 at baseline. The 56-69-year group was small, and its depth increase did not reach significance, likely because of low power. Because no day 14 peak-response samples were available, repertoires were characterized only after the peak T cell response. Vaccine-associated CD4 TCRs spanned the whole spike protein, with dominant responses in regions 160-218 and 743-854. After two AZD1222 doses, spike-specific TCR breadth and depth were significantly higher than at day 0 and than in MenACWY recipients.

Read against the paper, the sample's time point label means: baseline before first vaccination. Taken with the paper, the label for treatment or condition translates to: meningococcal conjugate vaccine given as trial control. Vaccinee samples were obtained from the UK trials COV001 and COV002, which included a single-blind randomized controlled phase 2/3 trial of AZD1222 (ChAdOx1 nCoV-19) in healthy adults. For TCRbeta chain sequencing, PBMC samples were collected from trial participants at day 0 and at day 28 after the second dose. The material was peripheral blood, obtained on day 0 of MenACWY control vaccination. The clonotype comes from an adult in good health. Recombination connected TRBV5-5 to TRBJ1-2; a weak D assignment points to TRBD1 (5 bases agree). The CDR3 here reads CASSWTSQEAGYTF. The bases read TGTGCCAGCAGCTGGACTTCACAGGAGGCTGGCTACACCTTC.